A selection of T cell receptor beta chains follows, all from one sample in a study of graft-versus-host responses after intestinal transplantation. Some clones are missing from TCRdb's copy, which holds only in-frame ones; the method was immunoSEQ multiplex PCR. The sample shows 65,000 to 100,000 clones, 92% of them seen only once. Antigens for these TCRs are unknown. Sequencing was performed on unstimulated CD8+ T cells sorted from spleen or lymph node cells, taken before transplant. The source is a human donor who was the organ donor for an intestinal transplant. Each CDR3 is given with its conserved first and last residue. D genes are given only for firm matches.

d_call,j_call,cdr3_length,v_call,cdr3_nt,cdr3_aa
-,TRBJ1-1,15,TRBV14,TGTGCCAGCAGCCAAGATGAGGCCTGGAACACTGAAGCTTTCTTT,CASSQDEAWNTEAFF
TRBD1,TRBJ2-3,17,TRBV11-3,TGTGCCAGCAGCTTAGTGGGGACAGTGGGGGCTGCGGATACGCAGTATTTT,CASSLVGTVGAADTQYF
-,TRBJ2-7,15,TRBV6-5,TGTGCCAGCAGAGGAGGGGCTGACTTCTCCTACGAGCAGTACTTC,CASRGGADFSYEQYF
-,TRBJ1-1,13,TRBV25-1,TGTGCCAGCCGCTTGGCAATGAACACTGAAGCTTTCTTT,CASRLAMNTEAFF
TRBD2,TRBJ2-5,13,TRBV6-5,TGTGCCAGCAGAAGGGGACTAGAAGAGACCCAGTACTTC,CASRRGLEETQYF
-,TRBJ2-1,13,TRBV7-2,TGTGCCAGCAGCTTCCGACTCTACAATGAGCAGTTCTTC,CASSFRLYNEQFF
-,TRBJ2-5,13,TRBV9,TGTGCCAGCCAGGCCGGTTTCGGAGAGACCCAGTACTTC,CASQAGFGETQYF
-,TRBJ2-6,15,TRBV27,TGTGCCAGCAGACCCCCGAGCTCTGGGGCCAACGTCCTGACTTTC,CASRPPSSGANVLTF
TRBD2,TRBJ2-3,17,TRBV18,TGTGCCAGCTCACCACCGGTTGGGAGGGGACTCACAGATACGCAGTATTTT,CASSPPVGRGLTDTQYF
-,TRBJ2-1,15,TRBV9,TGTGCCAGCAGCCCGGTGGGGGGGGCGGGGAATGAGCAGTTCTTC,CASSPVGGAGNEQFF
-,TRBJ2-3,17,TRBV6-7,TGTGCCAGCAGTTACTCAGGGGCAGGAAAAAACATAGATACGCAGTATTTT,CASSYSGAGKNIDTQYF
TRBD1,TRBJ2-5,18,TRBV28,TGTGCCAGCAGAAACGAGTTCCGGGACAGGGGGCGGCGGGAGACCCAGTACTTC,CASRNEFRDRGRRETQYF
TRBD1,TRBJ1-4,15,TRBV7-9,TGTGCCAGCAGCGTAGGGACAGCAACTAATGAAAAACTGTTTTTT,CASSVGTATNEKLFF
TRBD2,TRBJ2-5,15,TRBV5-4,TGTGCCAGCAGCTCGAGCGGGGGGGCGGGAGAGACCCAGTACTTC,CASSSSGGAGETQYF
-,TRBJ2-3,16,TRBV9,TGTGCCAGCAGCTATCGCTCTAGCAGCCTTGGGGATACGCAGTATTTT,CASSYRSSSLGDTQYF
-,TRBJ1-6,17,TRBV27,TGTGCCAGCAGTTTATTGTCGGGGTACTCCTATAATTCACCCCTCCACTTT,CASSLLSGYSYNSPLHF
-,TRBJ1-1,14,TRBV7-8,TGTGCCAGCAGCTGGACCGGGGGTAACACTGAAGCTTTCTTT,CASSWTGGNTEAFF
TRBD2,TRBJ2-1,13,TRBV2,TGTGCCACACTAGCGGGGGACTACAATGAGCAGTTCTTC,CATLAGDYNEQFF
-,TRBJ1-5,15,TRBV18,TGTGCCAGCTCCCCACTTGGAGGTCCCAATCAGCCCCAGCATTTT,CASSPLGGPNQPQHF
TRBD2,TRBJ2-3,15,TRBV7-6,TGTGCCAGCAGCCCGAGAGCGGGGCCCACAGATACGCAGTATTTT,CASSPRAGPTDTQYF
-,TRBJ2-7,12,TRBV11-2,TGTGCCAGCAGCTTTAGCTCCTACGAGCAGTACTTC,CASSFSSYEQYF
-,TRBJ2-1,13,TRBV27,TGTGCCAGCACCAGGCCCCCCTACAATGAGCAGTTCTTC,CASTRPPYNEQFF
-,TRBJ1-6,15,TRBV19,TGTGCCAGTAGCTGGACAGTTTCGGGGAATTCACCCCTCCACTTT,CASSWTVSGNSPLHF
TRBD1,TRBJ1-5,14,TRBV6-4,TGTGCCAGCAGTGACGGACAGGGCAATCAGCCCCAGCATTTT,CASSDGQGNQPQHF
-,TRBJ1-3,17,TRBV5-1,TGCGCCAGCAGTTTGGATACGGGGGGCGCCTCTGGAAACACCATATATTTT,CASSLDTGGASGNTIYF
-,TRBJ1-1,13,TRBV2,TGTGCCAGCAGTGATGGGAGGGGCACTGAAGCTTTCTTT,CASSDGRGTEAFF
TRBD1,TRBJ1-5,14,TRBV30,TGTGCCTGGAGTGTAAAGGGGGCTCAGCAGCCCCAGCATTTT,CAWSVKGAQQPQHF
TRBD2,TRBJ2-1,15,TRBV5-5,TGTGCCAGCAGCTGGGGAGCGGGGTTGGGTAATGAGCAGTTCTTC,CASSWGAGLGNEQFF
TRBD1,TRBJ2-4,12,TRBV7-9,TGTGCCAGCGCAGGGGGCCAAAACATTCAGTACTTC,CASAGGQNIQYF
-,TRBJ2-3,13,TRBV16,TGTGCCAGCCGAGATCCAATAGCGGAGCCGCAGTATTTT,CASRDPIAEPQYF
-,TRBJ1-4,11,TRBV27,TGTGCCAGCGGTCAGGGGCAAAAACTGTTTTTT,CASGQGQKLFF
TRBD1,TRBJ2-7,14,TRBV29-1,TGCAGCGTTGAACTAGGGACAGGGGTCTACGAGCAGTACTTC,CSVELGTGVYEQYF
TRBD1,TRBJ1-1,13,TRBV29-1,TGCAGCGTTGCCGGAACAGGGGACACTGAAGCTTTCTTT,CSVAGTGDTEAFF
TRBD1,TRBJ1-5,13,TRBV19,TGTGCCAGTTCCGGGACAGGAGGTGGGCCCCAGCATTTT,CASSGTGGGPQHF
-,TRBJ2-1,15,TRBV6-6,TGTGCCAGCAGTTACACTAGTGAAGGAAACAATGAGCAGTTCTTC,CASSYTSEGNNEQFF